A single sample is the source of the 32 T cell receptor beta chains below, sequenced in a study of identifying expanded T cells in peripheral blood. Libraries were prepared by immunoSEQ multiplex PCR; TCRdb keeps only in-frame clonotypes and omits some of them. The sample includes some 90,000 clones, 88% of them seen just once. Sequencing input: blood. The source of these receptors is a person aged 18 to 75 in good health.

V usage is TRBV9 and J usage is TRBJ1-2, with unresolved D. The V gene's germline CDR1 is SGDLS and CDR2 YYNGEE. V was clipped by 0 bases and J by 2 bases, with 8 bases between them. This CDR3 is built from 14 residues. DNA of the CDR3: TGTGCCAGCAGCGTAGGCACGGGGAACTATGGCTACACCTTC. This codes for CASSVGTGNYGYTF.

The chain is built from TRBV27 and TRBJ2-3; TRBD2 matches at 10 bases. The CDR3 runs 15 residues. The J segment lost 3 bases and the V segment lost 5 bases, leaving 5 bases of the junction unmatched. Germline V gives CDR1 MNHEY, CDR2 SMNVEV (reference sequence). The CDR3 bases are TGTGCCAGCAGTCCCCAGCGGGGGGGAACAGATACGCAGTATTTT. Encoded protein: CASSPQRGGTDTQYF.

This chain links TRBV5-1 with TRBJ2-7; no clear D gene. CDR1 is SGHRS, CDR2 YFSETQ, per germline. V was trimmed by 5 bases and J by 5 bases, leaving 14 bases between them. The CDR3 covers 13 residues. The CDR3 loop is CASRDGRTHEQYF. CDR3 bases: TGCGCCAGCAGGGACGGACGTACCCACGAGCAGTACTTC.

This chain connects TRBV19 to TRBJ1-2; no firm D call. The V end was cut by 4 bases, the J end by 8 bases, with 14 bases between. This CDR3 has 13 amino acids. The V gene's germline CDR1 is LNHDA and CDR2 SQIVND (reference sequence). The CDR3 is CASSRERAGGYTF. The CDR3 bases are TGTGCCAGTAGTAGGGAGCGTGCAGGAGGCTACACCTTC.

The chain carries TRBV7-9 and TRBJ2-3; 8 bases align to TRBD2. CDR1 is SEHNR, CDR2 FQNEAQ, per germline (reference sequence). Trimming at V came to 5 bases and at J to 4 bases, leaving 5 bases not matched to a gene. The CDR3 runs to 14 residues. CDR3 coding DNA: TGTGCCAGCAGCCCCCGGGGGGGGGCAGATACGCAGTATTTT. It translates to CASSPRGGADTQYF. The full variable domain, with the rest looked up from reference TRBV7-9 and TRBJ2-3, is DTGVSQNPRHKITKRGQNVTFRCDPISEHNRLYWYRQTLGQGPEFLTYFQNEAQLEKSRLLSDRFSAERPKGSFSTLEIQRTEQGDSAMYLCASSPRGGADTQYFGPGTRLTVL.

This chain connects TRBV29-1 to TRBJ1-1; maybe TRBD1 (6 bases). Germline CDR1 SQVTM, CDR2 ANQGSEA. This CDR3 spans 13 amino acids. The V gene lost 7 bases and the J gene lost 8 bases, with 20 bases spanning the gap. The CDR3 DNA sequence: TGCAGCGCCCGCTTGAGTTGGGGGGCGGAAGCTTTCTTT. Protein: CSARLSWGAEAFF.

The chain is built from TRBV7-2 and TRBJ1-4; unclear D gene. Germline lookup yields CDR1 SGHTA and CDR2 FQGNSA. The CDR3 contains 14 residues. V lost 5 bases to trimming and J lost 4 bases, with 11 bases between them. Written as DNA, the CDR3 is TGTGCCAGCAGCCCAGAACGGTATAATGAAAAACTGTTTTTT. The encoded protein is CASSPERYNEKLFF.

V gene TRBV5-1 combines with J gene TRBJ2-1; TRBD1 agrees at 7 bases. Trimming at V came to 4 bases and at J to 0 bases, leaving 4 bases not matched to a gene. CDR1 is SGHRS, CDR2 YFSETQ, per germline. The CDR3 consists of 15 residues. CDR3 sequence reads: CASSPDRSSYNEQFF. CDR3 bases: TGCGCCAGCAGCCCGGACAGGAGCTCCTACAATGAGCAGTTCTTC.

This rearrangement joins TRBV6-4 to TRBJ2-3; D uncertain. In germline, CDR1 is MRHNA, CDR2 SNTAGT. The V and J ends lost 4 bases and 2 bases respectively, with 7 bases between them. This CDR3 is built from 13 residues. The CDR3 DNA reads TGTGCCAGCAGTGTTAATCCCACAGATACGCAGTATTTT. It yields the protein CASSVNPTDTQYF.

The J gene is TRBJ2-5, the V gene TRBV18; no clear D gene. The length of the CDR3 is 12 residues. Germline-derived CDR1 and CDR2 are KGHSH and LQKENI. Between the trimmed V and J ends, which lost 2 bases and 4 bases, there was a span of 5 bases. CDR3 sequence reads: CASSPIAETQYF. The CDR3 coding sequence is TGTGCCAGCTCACCAATAGCAGAGACCCAGTACTTC.

The rearrangement links TRBV6-9 to TRBJ1-3; weak D call: TRBD1 (5 bases). Germline V gene data show CDR1 as MNHGY and CDR2 as SVAAGI. V was trimmed by 2 bases and J by 1 base, leaving 6 bases between them. CDR3 size: 14 residues. CDR3 protein: CASSYGGSGNTIYF. In DNA, the CDR3 is TGTGCCAGCAGTTATGGGGGTTCTGGAAACACCATATATTTT.

The chain employs TRBV4-2 and TRBJ1-4; no firm D call. CDR1 and CDR2 from the germline V gene are LGHNA and YNFKEQ. V gave up 4 bases and J gave up 7 bases, with 13 bases separating them. This CDR3 has 14 residues. DNA for the CDR3: TGTGCCAGCAGCCCCCTCTCTGATGGTGAAAAACTGTTTTTT. Its protein is CASSPLSDGEKLFF.

This clone has a single count. The rearrangement joins TRBV4-3 to TRBJ1-2; tentatively, D is TRBD1 (5 bases). V lost 6 bases and J 2 bases, leaving 13 bases between the germline ends. Per the germline V gene, CDR1 is LGHNA and CDR2 is YSLEER. This CDR3 contains 14 residues. CDR3 amino acids: CASSRAAGNYGYTF. DNA for the CDR3: TGCGCCAGCAGTAGAGCCGCAGGGAACTATGGCTACACCTTC.

J is TRBJ2-3 and V is TRBV4-2; D is ambiguous. The ends were cut back, 5 bases at V and 0 bases at J, with 18 bases in the middle. The CDR3 is 17 residues long. CDR1 is LGHNA and CDR2 is YNFKEQ in the germline V gene. In DNA, the CDR3 is TGTGCCAGCAGCTTTTCGGGTAGCATCTCAAGCACAGATACGCAGTATTTT. It translates to CASSFSGSISSTDTQYF.

This clone appeared many times. This rearrangement joins TRBV7-2 to TRBJ1-1; D not resolved. The CDR3 has 13 amino acids. The germline gives CDR1 SGHTA, CDR2 FQGNSA. V was clipped by 3 bases and J by 4 bases, with 9 bases between them. CDR3 in amino acids: CASSFTSGTEAFF. The CDR3 coding sequence is TGTGCCAGCAGCTTTACGTCAGGCACTGAAGCTTTCTTT. The whole variable domain, remainder taken from reference TRBV7-2 and TRBJ1-1, is GAGVSQSPSNKVTEKGKDVELRCDPISGHTALYWYRQSLGQGLEFLIYFQGNSAPDKSGLPSDRFSAERTGGSVSTLTIQRTQQEDSAVYLCASSFTSGTEAFFGQGTRLTVV.

The count of this clone is one. The genes are TRBV23-1 and TRBJ1-5, with D hard to call. TRBV23-1 is treated as an ORF (open reading frame) with a function not yet certain. Trimming took off 4 bases at V and 2 bases at J, with 21 bases between the two ends. The CDR3 totals 18 residues. The CDR3 loop reads CASSLGEDIGIGNQPQHF. Here the CDR3 DNA reads TGCGCCAGCAGTCTCGGGGAGGATATCGGGATAGGCAATCAGCCCCAGCATTTT.

This chain uses TRBV2 with TRBJ2-3; 10 nucleotides align to TRBD2. The CDR3 is 14 amino acids. The V and J ends lost 4 bases and 4 bases, in that order; junction bases with no gene match: 2. Germline V lookup: CDR1 SNHLY, CDR2 FYNNEI. The CDR3 loop is CASSGAGGSDTQYF. CDR3 nucleotide sequence: TGTGCCAGCAGTGGAGCGGGGGGGTCAGATACGCAGTATTTT.

V gene TRBV9 combines with J gene TRBJ2-2, with 8 bases that match TRBD1. CDR3 length: 18 residues. The V gene end was trimmed by 1 base and the J gene end by 4 bases; junction bases not matched to a gene: 12. Germline values: CDR1 SGDLS, CDR2 YYNGEE. The DNA for the CDR3 is TGTGCCAGCAGCGTACCCCACAGCAGGGGGCGAGGCACCGGGGAGCTGTTTTTT. Translating it yields CASSVPHSRGRGTGELFF.

J is TRBJ1-2 and V is TRBV25-1; 8 nucleotides align to TRBD1. The V gene's germline CDR1 is MGHDK and CDR2 SYGVNS. The CDR3 has 14 residues. V lost 5 bases to trimming and J lost 4 bases; unmatched junction nucleotides: 6. CDR3 nucleotides: TGTGCCAGCAGTAATCAGGGGGCCGGCTATGGCTACACCTTC. This sequence encodes CASSNQGAGYGYTF.

J is TRBJ1-1 and V is TRBV18; 7 bases fit TRBD1. CDR3 length equals 14 residues. The germline gives CDR1 KGHSH, CDR2 LQKENI. Trimming took 4 bases from V and 1 from J; bases not matched to a gene: 3. The CDR3 DNA follows: TGTGCCAGCTCACAGGGGGCTGGGAACACTGAAGCTTTCTTT. It translates to CASSQGAGNTEAFF.

The genes are TRBV6-4 and TRBJ2-7; 10 nucleotides match TRBD2. The CDR3 length is 15 residues. The germline V gene has CDR1 MRHNA and CDR2 SNTAGT. V dropped 5 bases and J dropped 12; count of bases not matched to a gene: 16. CDR3 sequence (DNA): TGTGCCAGCAGTACACCAGCGGGGGGGCCTTCGAGGCGGTACTTC. It yields the protein CASSTPAGGPSRRYF.

The chain recombines TRBV5-1 with TRBJ2-2; 7 bases are a match to TRBD2. This CDR3 is 18 amino acids long. Trimming took 4 bases from V and 2 from J; bases not matched to a gene: 14. Germline V gene data show CDR1 as SGHRS and CDR2 as YFSETQ. The CDR3 DNA reads TGCGCCAGCAGCCCCCCTGGGTCGGGGGGTCTAAACACCGGGGAGCTGTTTTTT. Protein: CASSPPGSGGLNTGELFF.

The chain employs TRBV18 and TRBJ2-1; 7 nucleotides line up with TRBD1. CDR3 length: 16 amino acids. The trim removed 2 bases at V and 2 bases at J, leaving 6 bases unmatched. Germline lookup yields CDR1 KGHSH and CDR2 LQKENI. This chain's CDR3 is CASSPNRDRPYNEQFF. The CDR3 DNA follows: TGTGCCAGCTCACCAAATCGGGACAGACCCTACAATGAGCAGTTCTTC.

This chain links TRBV5-6 with TRBJ2-7; D remains ambiguous. The CDR3 is made up of 13 amino acids. The germline V and J ends were trimmed by 6 bases and 0 bases, with 10 bases remaining between them. CDR1 is SGHDT and CDR2 is YYEEEE in the germline V gene. The CDR3 DNA reads TGTGCCAGCACAACGACGGGCTCCTACGAGCAGTACTTC. This codes for CASTTTGSYEQYF.

The chain recombines TRBV4-3 with TRBJ2-1; the match to TRBD1 covers 9 bases. This CDR3 is 16 amino acids long. Germline V gives CDR1 LGHNA, CDR2 YSLEER. V was pared by 4 bases and J by 2 bases, with 6 bases of the junction left unmatched. The CDR3 sequence: CASSLTGTGTYNEQFF. DNA of the CDR3: TGCGCCAGCAGCCTCACCGGGACAGGGACCTACAATGAGCAGTTCTTC.

V is TRBV19 and J is TRBJ1-6; the D gene is possibly TRBD1 (6 bases). This CDR3 comprises 14 residues. From germline, CDR1 is LNHDA and CDR2 SQIVND (reference sequence). Trimming removed 3 bases from V and 7 bases from J, with 10 bases in between. The CDR3, as DNA: TGTGCCAGTAGTATTAGGGGGAAGAATTCACCCCTCCACTTT. It translates to CASSIRGKNSPLHF.

The rearrangement uses TRBV11-1 and TRBJ1-6; the D gene is possibly TRBD1 (5 bases). The CDR3 sequence is 13 residues long. Per germline, CDR1 SGHAT and CDR2 FQDESV (reference sequence). The V and J ends lost 3 bases and 9 bases respectively, with 9 bases between them. The CDR3 region is CASSLSRVSPLHF. In DNA, the CDR3 is TGTGCCAGCAGCTTGTCCAGGGTTTCACCCCTCCACTTT. The complete variable domain, with remaining parts taken from reference TRBV11-1 and TRBJ1-6, reads EAEVAQSPRYKITEKSQAVAFWCDPISGHATLYWYRQILGQGPELLVQFQDESVVDDSQLPKDRFSAERLKGVDSTLKIQPAELGDSAMYLCASSLSRVSPLHFGNGTRLTVT.

This clone was counted only a few times. The chain joins TRBV6-5 to TRBJ1-6; D gene uncertain. CDR1 is MNHEY, CDR2 SVGAGI, per germline. The germline V and J ends were trimmed by 0 bases and 10 bases, with 7 bases remaining between them. This CDR3 has 13 residues. CDR3 sequence (DNA): TGTGCCAGCAGTTACTCGAGGCGCTCACCCCTCCACTTT. It specifies CASSYSRRSPLHF.

This rearrangement joins TRBV7-9 to TRBJ1-2; possible D gene TRBD1, 6 bases. In germline, CDR1 is SEHNR, CDR2 FQNEAQ (reference sequence). V dropped 1 base and J dropped 3 bases, with 12 bases sitting between them. The CDR3 runs 15 residues. Here the CDR3 reads CASSLVGALHYGYTF. CDR3 nucleotide sequence: TGTGCCAGCAGCTTAGTGGGGGCCCTGCACTATGGCTACACCTTC.

The chain joins TRBV5-1 to TRBJ1-4, with TRBD1 as a possible D gene (5 bases). The CDR3 is 15 amino acids. Germline values: CDR1 SGHRS, CDR2 YFSETQ. With 0 bases removed from V and 6 bases from J, the gap between germline ends came to 12 bases. In DNA, the CDR3 is TGCGCCAGCAGCTTGGTCGGCAGGGCCGATGAAAAACTGTTTTTT. Its translation: CASSLVGRADEKLFF.

J is TRBJ1-1 and V is TRBV5-1, with D perhaps matching TRBD1 (5 bases). The germline V gene encodes CDR1 SGHRS and CDR2 YFSETQ. Trimming pared 3 bases from V and 4 bases from J, leaving 13 bases between. CDR3 size: 14 residues. The CDR3 sequence is CASSSPQGATEAFF. DNA for the CDR3: TGCGCCAGCAGCTCGCCCCAGGGAGCCACTGAAGCTTTCTTT.

V gene TRBV4-2 combines with J gene TRBJ2-3, with D perhaps TRBD2 (6 bases). This CDR3 spans 16 amino acids. V lost 0 bases to trimming and J lost 5 bases, with 15 bases between them. Germline lookup yields CDR1 LGHNA and CDR2 YNFKEQ. The CDR3 nucleotides are TGTGCCAGCAGCCAAGATTGGGCTAGCGTTCAAGATACGCAGTATTTT. Translating gives CASSQDWASVQDTQYF.